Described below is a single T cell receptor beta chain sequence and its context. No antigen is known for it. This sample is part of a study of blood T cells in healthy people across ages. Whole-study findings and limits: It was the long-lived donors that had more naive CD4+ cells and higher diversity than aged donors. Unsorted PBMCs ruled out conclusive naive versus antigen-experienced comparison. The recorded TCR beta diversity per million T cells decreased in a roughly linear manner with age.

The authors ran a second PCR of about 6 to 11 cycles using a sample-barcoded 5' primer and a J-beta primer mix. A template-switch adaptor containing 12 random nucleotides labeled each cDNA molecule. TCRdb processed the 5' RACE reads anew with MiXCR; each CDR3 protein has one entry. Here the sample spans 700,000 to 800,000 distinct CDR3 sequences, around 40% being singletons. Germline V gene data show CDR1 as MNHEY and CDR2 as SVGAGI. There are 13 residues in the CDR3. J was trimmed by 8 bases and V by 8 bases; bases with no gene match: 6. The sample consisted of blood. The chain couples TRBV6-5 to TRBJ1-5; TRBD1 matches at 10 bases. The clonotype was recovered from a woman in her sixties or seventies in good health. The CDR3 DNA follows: TGTGCCAGCGGGACAGGGGCTGGGGAGCCCCAGCATTTT. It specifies CASGTGAGEPQHF.